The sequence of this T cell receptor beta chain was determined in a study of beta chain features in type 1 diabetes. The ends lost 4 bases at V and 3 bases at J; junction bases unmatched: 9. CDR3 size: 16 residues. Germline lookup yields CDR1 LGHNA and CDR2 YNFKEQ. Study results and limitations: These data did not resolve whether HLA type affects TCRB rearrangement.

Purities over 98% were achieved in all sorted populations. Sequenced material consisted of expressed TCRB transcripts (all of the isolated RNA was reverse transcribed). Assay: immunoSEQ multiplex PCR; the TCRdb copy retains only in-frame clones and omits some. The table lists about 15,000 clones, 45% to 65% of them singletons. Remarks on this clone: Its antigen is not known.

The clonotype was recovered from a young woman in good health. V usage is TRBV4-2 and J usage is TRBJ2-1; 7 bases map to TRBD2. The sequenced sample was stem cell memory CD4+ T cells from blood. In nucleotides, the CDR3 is TGTGCCAGCAGCCTCCTGCAGGGACTAAGCTACAATGAGCAGTTCTTC. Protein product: CASSLLQGLSYNEQFF.